There are a few counts of the clone carrying this TCR beta chain. The antigen remains undetermined. With a much larger clone just one base away, this may be a read error. The source of the sample is a study of breast tumors, draining lymph nodes, adjacent tissues. The CDR3 spans 16 residues. Germline loops: CDR1 SGHTS, CDR2 YDEGEE. Notes on the study in general: Tumor repertoires ranked between lymph nodes and nontumor tissue in diversity, with V and J gene preferences. Findings are consistent with lymph node origin and intratumoral expansion of most tumor T cells.

MiXCR, run by TCRdb on the multiplex PCR reads, gives a single entry per CDR3 protein. The sample has 10,000 to 15,000 distinct CDR3 sequences, around 36% seen once; the top ten hold 13% to 15%. This chain joins TRBV5-8 and TRBJ2-2; tentatively, D is TRBD1 (7 bases). This sequence was found in a female donor with breast cancer. Some clones in this sample may be carry-over from other donors' samples. The sequenced sample was breast tumor tissue. CDR3 nucleotide sequence: TGTGCCAGCAGAGGGGGCGGCCATGCGAACACCGGGGGGCTGTTTTTT. Translating it yields CASRGGGHANTGGLFF.